This is a list of T cell receptor beta chains from one sample in a study of T cell repertoires in cytomegalovirus infection. TCRdb called the reads again in MiXCR, with one record for every CDR3 protein. The sample includes 250,000 to 300,000 distinct CDR3 sequences, over 8% of them seen just once. Sequenced sample: PBMCs. The receptor set was obtained from a human donor in good health (CMV status not recorded). Some clones in this sample may be carry-over from other donors' samples. Each CDR3 is given with its conserved first and last residue. The listing skips clone size in some rows; elsewhere it reads once, few, many or a size class.

j_call	clone_size	v_call	cdr3_aa
TRBJ1-1	many	TRBV7-2	CASSFLYREAFF
TRBJ1-1	many	TRBV12-3/TRBV12-4	CASRPGQPQNTEAFF
TRBJ1-4	NA	TRBV7-2	CASSPGQGSEKLFF
TRBJ1-5	few	TRBV6-6	CASSEENPSNQPQHF
TRBJ1-2	many	TRBV7-2	CASSLVGGTIDYTF
TRBJ1-3	few	TRBV4-3	CASRKDGFSGNTIYF
TRBJ2-1	many	TRBV20-1	CSACTAIGGYSYNEQFF
TRBJ2-7	NA	TRBV30	CAWSWTGGNELYF
TRBJ1-1	NA	TRBV4-2	CASSQDPVNTEAFF
TRBJ1-5	many	TRBV7-2	CASSLKQENQPQHF
TRBJ2-1	many	TRBV19	CASSPGASSYNEQFF
TRBJ2-1	many	TRBV6-5	CASSYATSVVLNEQFF
TRBJ1-1	many	TRBV7-2	CASSLEGRTSEAFF
TRBJ1-5	many	TRBV28	CASSLGQLNWEPQHF
TRBJ2-5	many	TRBV19	CASSPTPGETQYF
TRBJ1-2	many	TRBV7-2	CASSRGGYDNYGYTF
TRBJ2-1	NA	TRBV28	CASSLVRTSGAYNEQFF
TRBJ2-7	few	TRBV14	CASSLGGPAGQYF
TRBJ1-2	few	TRBV3-1	CASSQDTGGRLYGYTF
TRBJ2-7	few	TRBV6-5	CASSKVGASYEQYF
TRBJ2-5	few	TRBV18	CASSPKGLARIETQYF
TRBJ2-3	many	TRBV7-2	CASSLLAGQVTDTQYF
TRBJ1-2	many	TRBV19	CASSRERHGYTF
TRBJ2-5	many	TRBV12-3/TRBV12-4	CASSSGSKETQYF
TRBJ1-6	NA	TRBV28	CASTGDRRSPLHF
TRBJ1-1	few	TRBV9	CASSPRFGGTEAFF
TRBJ2-1	NA	TRBV6-8	CASTPSGRGGEQFF
TRBJ1-5	few	TRBV28	CASSLLGLGNQPQHF
TRBJ1-2	many	TRBV11-2	CASSSYGKNYGYTF
TRBJ1-2	many	TRBV7-2	CASSSRLTGGRGYTF
TRBJ2-5	many	TRBV7-8	CASSSTTGGWSQYF
TRBJ2-7	many	TRBV12-3/TRBV12-4	CASSFRGQGHEQYF
TRBJ2-3	NA	TRBV7-2	CASSLGLVGADTQYF